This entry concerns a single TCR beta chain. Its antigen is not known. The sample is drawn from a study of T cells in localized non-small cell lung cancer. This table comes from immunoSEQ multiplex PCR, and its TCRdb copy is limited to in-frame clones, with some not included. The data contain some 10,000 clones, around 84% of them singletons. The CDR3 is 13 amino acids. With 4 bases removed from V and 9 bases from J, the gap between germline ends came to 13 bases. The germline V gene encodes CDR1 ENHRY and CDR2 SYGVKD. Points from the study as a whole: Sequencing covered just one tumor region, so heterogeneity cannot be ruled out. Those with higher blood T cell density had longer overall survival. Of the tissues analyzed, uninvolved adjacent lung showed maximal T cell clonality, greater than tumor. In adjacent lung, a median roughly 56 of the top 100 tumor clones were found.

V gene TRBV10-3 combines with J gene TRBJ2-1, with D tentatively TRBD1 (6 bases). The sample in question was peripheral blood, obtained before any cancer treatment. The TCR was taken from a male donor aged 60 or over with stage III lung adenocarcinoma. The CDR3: CAISAQTGPEQFF. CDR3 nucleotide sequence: TGTGCCATCAGTGCTCAGACAGGTCCTGAGCAGTTCTTC.